This T cell receptor (beta chain) was captured in a study of OX40 agonist ivuxolimab in advanced cancers. Concerning the study at large: Ivuxolimab was an agonistic, fully human IgG2 monoclonal antibody directed against OX40 (CD134), a costimulatory receptor. Intravenous ivuxolimab was administered to patients every 2 weeks at six dose levels: 0.01, 0.1, 0.3, 1.5, 3 and 10 mg/kg. Of the roughly 52 dose-escalation patients, hepatocellular carcinoma was present in roughly 19, melanoma in roughly 15, renal cell carcinoma in 9 and head and neck cancer in 9. In the dose-escalation cohort, nearly 85% of patients were male, and the mean age was roughly 56 years with a range of about 20 to 79. Prior anti-PD-1, anti-PD-L1 or anti-CTLA-4 therapy was permitted, and approximately 42% of dose-escalation patients had received checkpoint inhibitors. Partial responses were achieved by three dose-escalation patients, of whom one had hepatocellular carcinoma and two had cutaneous melanoma. Peripheral TCRbeta sequencing was intended to test whether TCR sequence diversity was altered and clonal T-cell expansion was caused by ivuxolimab. The monotherapy dose-escalation portion (N of about 50 patients) of the phase I ivuxolimab trial is reported in the paper. Overall study outcomes, separate from this receptor: Low levels of normalized T-cell clonal expansion were also seen in some patients who did not respond. The antigen specificity of the clonally expanded peripheral T cells was not determined. Clonal expansion of both CD4+ and CD8+ blood T cells was observed from baseline to week 6 at doses 0.1 to 3.0 mg/kg. After ivuxolimab, more expanded clones were found on average in CD8+ T cells than in CD4+ T cells. Partial responders in the 0.1-3.0 mg/kg groups had among the lowest normalized peripheral clonal expansion, especially among CD8+ T cells.

Regarding this clone: This clone's antigen is unknown. Per-nucleotide qualities are absent, and no much larger clonotype sits a single base away.

To sequence the TCRbeta CDR3 region, genomic DNA was isolated from the sorted cells. The immunoSEQ Assay was used to sequence the TCRbeta CDR3 regions. The source is immuneACCESS, and TCRdb retained only in-frame sequences with V and J called. Part of the clones is not carried over; for the studies checked, unresolved V genes explain less than half of this, and the remainder is unexplained. Within this sample are 120,000 or so clones, with approximately 92% of them counted one time only. The ten largest clones take up approximately 0.15% of the sample. V trim: 5 bases; J trim: 8 bases; unmatched bases: 7. The CDR3, from cysteine to phenylalanine, totals 16 residues. Only the CDR3 region is kept as DNA, spanning 48 bases read in frame from base 1. The CDR1 and CDR2 encoded by the germline V gene (reference sequence) are MNHEY and SMNVEV. The trial excluded patients who had a history of autoimmune disease or who were on systemic immunosuppression. Peripheral blood for TCR sequencing was drawn from every dose cohort at baseline, at cycle 4 day 1 and at cycle 7 day 1. The samples were taken from a phase I, first-in-human, multicenter, open-label dose-escalation trial of ivuxolimab. Adults with locally advanced or metastatic head and neck squamous cell, hepatocellular, melanoma or renal cell carcinoma were enrolled in the trial. Before TCR sequencing, CD4+ and CD8+ T cells were separately sorted from peripheral blood.

This specimen consisted of CD4+ or CD8+ T cells sorted from blood, obtained in a trial of the OX40 agonist ivuxolimab. The TCR sequence derives from an adult with an advanced solid tumor such as melanoma, head and neck, liver or kidney cancer. The receptor chain draws on TRBV27 and TRBJ2-1; 15 middle bases align to TRBD2. The CDR3 has the sequence CASSRHGTSGGYEQFF. The nucleotide sequence reads as follows: TGTGCCAGCAGTAGACACGGGACTAGCGGGGGGTATGAGCAGTTCTTC.